This T cell receptor (beta chain) is drawn from a study of beta chain features in type 1 diabetes. Every bit of the isolated RNA underwent reverse transcription, so sequencing read expressed TCRB transcripts. Repertoires were generated with immunoSEQ multiplex PCR, while TCRdb's copy carries only in-frame clones and drops some. Of a few hundred thousand clones in the sample, roughly 13% are singletons; the top ten hold 0.015%. As for this clone: Its antigen is currently unknown.

One heparinised blood draw averaging roughly 100 mL was given by each donor. Central memory, naive, regulatory and stem cell-like memory CD4+ cells were sorted by CD45RO/CCR7/CD25/CD127/CD95/CD27. Notes on the study in general: Significant though moderate, a shortening of TCRB CDR3s appeared in all four CD4+ subsets of Type 1 diabetes patients. Type 1 diabetes patients had VDJ junctions that carried fewer insertions and more deletions.

This CDR3 contains 14 residues. V lost 4 bases, J lost 12 bases, and 10 bases stayed unmatched. Per the germline V gene, CDR1 is SEHNR and CDR2 is FQNEAQ (reference sequence). The sample consisted of naive CD4+ T cells from blood. This rearrangement joins TRBV7-9 to TRBJ2-1; 9 bases match TRBD2. The receptor's source is a woman aged 18-35 years with type 1 diabetes. CDR3 nucleotides: TGTGCCAGCAGCTCCTCCGGACTAGCGAGGGTGCAGTTCTTC. This sequence encodes CASSSSGLARVQFF.